This T cell receptor (beta chain) appears in the sequencing data of a study of OX40 agonist ivuxolimab in advanced cancers. The wider study: Administration of intravenous ivuxolimab to patients occurred every 2 weeks at 0.01 to 10 mg/kg. Study-wide results and limits: Nonresponders included some who also had low normalized T-cell clonal expansion. Dosing at 0.1 to 3.0 mg/kg was accompanied by clonal expansion of CD4+ and CD8+ blood T cells by week 6. Relative to CD4+ cells, CD8+ T cells on average had more expanded clones.

A remark on this clone: Its antigen is unknown.

V trimming: 4 bases; J trimming: 0 bases; junction bases outside the gene matches: 9. CDR3 size: 18 residues. Germline V gene sequence: CDR1 SGHAT, CDR2 FQNNGV. Libraries were prepared by immunoSEQ multiplex PCR; TCRdb keeps only in-frame clonotypes and omits some of them. The repertoire holds roughly 48,000 clones, with 83% as singletons. This receptor was identified in an adult with an advanced solid tumor such as melanoma, head and neck, liver or kidney cancer. V usage is TRBV11-2 and J usage is TRBJ2-3, with 11 bases that match TRBD2. Material: CD4+ or CD8+ T cells sorted from blood, obtained in a trial of the OX40 agonist ivuxolimab. CDR3 sequence (DNA): TGTGCCAGCAGCTCCTTAGCGGGGGGGACCCCTAGCACAGATACGCAGTATTTT. The encoded protein is CASSSLAGGTPSTDTQYF.